These 4 T cell receptor beta chains came from one sample sequenced in a study of breast tumors, draining lymph nodes, adjacent tissues. Axillary draining lymph nodes of breast cancer patients supplied the node samples. TCRdb analysed the multiplex PCR reads with MiXCR anew, one entry per CDR3 protein. This sample has approximately 230,000 distinct CDR3 sequences, with 30% to 35% found just once. Sequenced: axillary lymph node tissue. The origin of the receptors is a female donor with breast cancer. Some clones in this sample may be carry-over from other donors' samples.

This clonotype was picked up many times. The rearrangement links TRBV11-1 to TRBJ1-2; D is possibly TRBD1 (5 bases). Trimming took 6 bases from V and 4 from J, leaving 12 bases between them. The length of the CDR3 is 13 residues. Germline loops: CDR1 SGHAT, CDR2 FQDESV (reference sequence). The CDR3 loop is CASRPTGSYGYTF. The CDR3 DNA follows: TGTGCCAGCAGACCCACAGGTTCCTATGGCTACACCTTC.

To note about this clonotype: One end of the junction is discordant with germline, which a read error may explain. The rearrangement uses TRBV20-1 and TRBJ2-7; a possible D gene is TRBD2 (5 bases). Germline CDR1 DFQATT, CDR2 SNEGSKA (reference sequence). This CDR3 is 12 amino acids long. The CDR3 reads CSASGVGYEPYF. CDR3 coding DNA: TGCAGTGCTTCCGGGGTCGGGTACGAGCCGTACTTC.

This clonotype came up many times. The rearrangement uses TRBV5-1 and TRBJ2-3; 16 nucleotides agree with TRBD2. The germline V gene has CDR1 SGHRS and CDR2 YFSETQ. The length of the CDR3 is 19 residues. The V segment lost 5 bases and the J segment 2 bases; nucleotides outside the gene matches: 11. The CDR3 sequence: CASRIGTSGGAGTTDTQYF. CDR3 DNA sequence: TGCGCCAGCAGGATCGGGACTAGCGGGGGGGCCGGGACCACAGATACGCAGTATTTT.

This chain links TRBV12-3 or TRBV12-4 with TRBJ2-7; 9 bases align to TRBD2. The CDR3 totals 13 residues. The V gene end was trimmed by 8 bases and the J gene end by 3 bases; junction bases not matched to a gene: 5. The CDR3 nucleotides read TGTGCCAGCGGGCTGACTAGCGGCTACGAGCAGTACTTC. Translation: CASGLTSGYEQYF.